A selection of T cell receptor beta chains follows, all from one sample in a study of shared T cell receptors in the human thymus. Some clones are missing from TCRdb's copy, which holds only in-frame ones; the method was immunoSEQ multiplex PCR. Found here are hundreds of thousands of clones, 80% to 90% of them singletons; the top ten hold 0.0094%. These sequences were also reported in another study, on human thymus T cells.

What was sequenced was thymocytes. The source is a boy in the first two years of life with a congenital heart defect. Each CDR3 is given with its conserved first and last residue. D genes are given only for firm matches. The size entry is marked missing in some rows and otherwise reads once, few, many or a size class.

j_call clone_size v_call d_call cdr3_aa cdr3_nt
TRBJ1-4 - TRBV10-2 TRBD1 CASRPQGRKGLFF TGCGCCAGCAGACCACAGGGGAGGAAGGGACTGTTTTTT
TRBJ2-5 - TRBV5-4 TRBD2 CASSQKRGASQETQYF TGTGCCAGCAGCCAAAAGCGGGGCGCCTCCCAAGAGACCCAGTACTTC
TRBJ2-7 - TRBV28 - CASSLSRTAFGVYEQYF TGTGCCAGCAGTTTATCCCGGACAGCCTTTGGCGTCTACGAGCAGTACTTC
TRBJ1-1 - TRBV7-6 TRBD1 CASSLGTGGSNTEAFF TGTGCCAGCAGCTTAGGGACAGGGGGCTCCAACACTGAAGCTTTCTTT
TRBJ2-1 - TRBV9 - CASSVAGTPNNEQFF TGTGCCAGCAGCGTAGCAGGGACACCTAACAATGAGCAGTTCTTC
TRBJ2-3 - TRBV5-6 - CASSCRDSCTDTQYF TGTGCCAGCAGCTGCCGGGACTCCTGCACAGATACGCAGTATTTT
TRBJ2-7 - TRBV10-3 TRBD2 CAISDLSGGLSYEQYF TGTGCCATCAGTGATTTGAGCGGGGGGCTCTCCTACGAGCAGTACTTC
TRBJ2-5 - TRBV28 - CASSLLGSLQETQYF TGTGCCAGCAGTTTACTGGGGAGCCTCCAAGAGACCCAGTACTTC
TRBJ1-2 - TRBV4-2 - CASSQDRLRGADGYTF TGTGCCAGCAGCCAAGATCGATTACGGGGGGCGGATGGCTACACCTTC
TRBJ2-2 few TRBV5-6 - CASSPGTSNTGELFF TGTGCCAGCAGCCCAGGGACTTCGAACACCGGGGAGCTGTTTTTT
TRBJ1-1 - TRBV28 - CASSPQAGSEAFF TGTGCCAGCAGTCCACAGGCGGGATCTGAAGCTTTCTTT
TRBJ2-5 - TRBV28 TRBD2 CASSLCRGTSGRARETQYF TGTGCCAGCAGTTTATGCAGGGGGACTAGCGGGAGGGCCAGAGAGACCCAGTACTTC
TRBJ1-5 - TRBV10-3 - CAISESGNQPQHF TGTGCCATCAGTGAGTCCGGGAATCAGCCCCAGCATTTT
TRBJ2-1 - TRBV29-1 TRBD2 CSDQLAGALRGEQFF TGCAGCGACCAACTAGCGGGCGCCCTCCGGGGAGAGCAGTTCTTC
TRBJ2-7 - TRBV11-2 - CASSLDRVGYEQYF TGTGCCAGCAGCTTAGATCGGGTCGGCTACGAGCAGTACTTC
TRBJ1-1 few TRBV14 TRBD1 CASSQDTGTGQAFF TGTGCCAGCAGCCAAGATACCGGGACAGGGCAAGCTTTCTTT
TRBJ1-5 once TRBV2 - CASNSGGRNQPQHF TGTGCCAGCAATTCTGGTGGCCGCAATCAGCCCCAGCATTTT
TRBJ2-3 - TRBV5-4 - CASSRADGPSTDTQYF TGTGCCAGCAGCCGAGCGGACGGCCCTAGCACAGATACGCAGTATTTT
TRBJ2-7 - TRBV27 TRBD2 CASSLTASGGHYEQYF TGTGCCAGCAGCCTTACGGCTAGCGGGGGCCACTACGAGCAGTACTTC
TRBJ1-3 - TRBV14 - CASSQDSLWQGSGNTIYF TGTGCCAGCAGCCAAGATAGCCTTTGGCAGGGCTCTGGAAACACCATATATTTT
TRBJ2-7 - TRBV11-2 TRBD2 CASSLEAGPYEQYF TGTGCCAGCAGCTTAGAAGCGGGGCCCTACGAGCAGTACTTC
TRBJ2-7 - TRBV10-1 TRBD2 CASSPGTSGRASSYEQYF TGCGCCAGCAGTCCCGGGACTAGCGGGAGGGCGAGCTCCTACGAGCAGTACTTC